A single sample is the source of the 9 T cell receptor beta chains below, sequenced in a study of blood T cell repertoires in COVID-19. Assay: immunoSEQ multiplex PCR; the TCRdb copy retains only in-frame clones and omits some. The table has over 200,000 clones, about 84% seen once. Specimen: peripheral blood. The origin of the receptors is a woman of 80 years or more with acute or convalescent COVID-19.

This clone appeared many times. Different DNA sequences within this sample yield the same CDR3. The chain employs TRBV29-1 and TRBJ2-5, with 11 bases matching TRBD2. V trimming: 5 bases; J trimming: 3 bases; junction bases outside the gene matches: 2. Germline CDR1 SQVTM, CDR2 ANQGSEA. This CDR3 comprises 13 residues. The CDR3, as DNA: TGCAGCGTTCAGACTAGCGGGGAAGAGACCCAGTACTTC. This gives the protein CSVQTSGEETQYF.

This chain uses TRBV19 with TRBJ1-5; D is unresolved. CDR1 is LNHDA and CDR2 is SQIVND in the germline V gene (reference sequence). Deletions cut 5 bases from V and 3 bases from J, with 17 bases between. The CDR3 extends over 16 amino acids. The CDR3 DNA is TGTGCCAGTAGTCTGATCCCACAGATGGTCAATCAGCCCCAGCATTTT. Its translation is CASSLIPQMVNQPQHF.

The CDR3 bases are TGTGCCAGCACCCTGGGGGGGGCAGGAACTGGACAGCCCCAGCATTTT. It yields the protein CASTLGGAGTGQPQHF. V and J are TRBV28 and TRBJ1-5; D perhaps matches TRBD1 (6 bases). The length of the CDR3 is 16 residues. CDR1 MDHEN and CDR2 SYDVKM come from the germline V gene. The V and J ends lost 7 bases and 7 bases respectively, with 23 bases between them.

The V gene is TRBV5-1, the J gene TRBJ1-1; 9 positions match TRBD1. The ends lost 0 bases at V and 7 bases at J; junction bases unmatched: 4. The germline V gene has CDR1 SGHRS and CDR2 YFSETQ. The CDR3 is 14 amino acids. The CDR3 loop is CASSLGQGVGEAFF. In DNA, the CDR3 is TGCGCCAGCAGCTTGGGACAGGGGGTAGGTGAAGCTTTCTTT.

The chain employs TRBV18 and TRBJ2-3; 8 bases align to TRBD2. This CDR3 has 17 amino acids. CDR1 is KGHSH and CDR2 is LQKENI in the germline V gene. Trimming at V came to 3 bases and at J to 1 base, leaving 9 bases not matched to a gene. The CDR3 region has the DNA TGTGCCAGCTCACCCACAGTGACTAGCGTTGGCACAGATACGCAGTATTTT. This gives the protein CASSPTVTSVGTDTQYF.

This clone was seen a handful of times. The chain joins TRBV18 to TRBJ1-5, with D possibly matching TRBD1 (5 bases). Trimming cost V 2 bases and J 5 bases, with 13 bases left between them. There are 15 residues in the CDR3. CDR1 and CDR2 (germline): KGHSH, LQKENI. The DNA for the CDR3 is TGTGCCAGCTCACCAGCGCGAACGGGGGATCAGCCCCAGCATTTT. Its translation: CASSPARTGDQPQHF.

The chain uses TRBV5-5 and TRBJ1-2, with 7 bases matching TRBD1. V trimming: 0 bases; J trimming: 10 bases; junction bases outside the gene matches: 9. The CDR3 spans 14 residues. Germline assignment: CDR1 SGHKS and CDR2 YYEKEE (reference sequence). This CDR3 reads CASSLGALQGYYTF. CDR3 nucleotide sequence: TGTGCCAGCAGCTTGGGGGCCTTACAGGGGTACTACACCTTC.

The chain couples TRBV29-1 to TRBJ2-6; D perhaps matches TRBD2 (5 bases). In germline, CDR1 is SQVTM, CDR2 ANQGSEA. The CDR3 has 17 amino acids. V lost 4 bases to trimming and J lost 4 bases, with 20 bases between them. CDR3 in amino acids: CSVVSGLSPSGANVLTF. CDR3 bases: TGCAGCGTTGTGTCGGGGTTATCCCCTTCCGGGGCCAACGTCCTGACTTTC. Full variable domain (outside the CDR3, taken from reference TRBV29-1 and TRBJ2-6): SAVISQKPSRDICQRGTSLTIQCQVDSQVTMMFWYRQQPGQSLTLIATANQGSEATYESGFVIDKFPISRPNLTFSTLTVSNMSPEDSSIYLCSVVSGLSPSGANVLTFGAGSRLTVL.

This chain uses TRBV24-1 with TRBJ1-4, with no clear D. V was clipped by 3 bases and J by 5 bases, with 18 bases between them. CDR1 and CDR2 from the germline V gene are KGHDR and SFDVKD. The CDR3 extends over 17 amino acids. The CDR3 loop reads CATSDMERELTNEKLFF. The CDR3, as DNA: TGTGCCACCAGTGATATGGAACGGGAGCTCACAAATGAAAAACTGTTTTTT.